What follows are 27 T cell receptor beta chains derived from one specimen sequenced in a study of siplizumab effects on memory and regulatory T cells. The data were produced by immunoSEQ multiplex PCR, yet TCRdb's version contains in-frame clones alone and is incomplete. The sample comprises around 100,000 clones, 92% of which are singletons, and about 1.1% rests with the top ten. Sequencing was carried out using CD4+ T cells sorted from blood. These receptors were obtained from a human donor in good health.

V is TRBV14 and J is TRBJ1-4; D is undetermined. The CDR3 covers 13 residues. V was pared by 6 bases and J by 0 bases, with 5 bases between. The germline gives CDR1 SGHDN, CDR2 FVKESK. The CDR3 coding sequence is TGTGCCAGCAGACGGGCAACTAATGAAAAACTGTTTTTT. Translation: CASRRATNEKLFF.

On this clone: The junction shows a germline mismatch at one end, possibly a read error. This chain links TRBV20-1 with TRBJ2-7; D is unclear. The CDR3 runs to 10 residues. From germline, CDR1 is DFQATT and CDR2 SNEGSKA (reference sequence). CDR3 residues: CSAGDYEQYF. The CDR3 nucleotides are TGCAGTGCTGGAGACTACGAGCAGTACTTC.

This rearrangement joins TRBV27 to TRBJ2-5, with 7 nucleotides matching TRBD1. This CDR3 is 13 amino acids long. Germline lookup yields CDR1 MNHEY and CDR2 SMNVEV (reference sequence). Trimming at V came to 4 bases and at J to 5 bases, leaving 4 bases not matched to a gene. Here the CDR3 reads CASSWTGRETQYF. In DNA form, the CDR3 reads TGTGCCAGCAGTTGGACAGGCCGGGAGACCCAGTACTTC.

The V and J genes are TRBV7-9 and TRBJ2-6; D gene ambiguous. The CDR3 extends over 16 amino acids. CDR1 SEHNR and CDR2 FQNEAQ come from the germline V gene (reference sequence). Trimming pared 2 bases from V and 4 bases from J, leaving 12 bases between. This chain's CDR3 is CASSLPPGSGANVLTF. CDR3 bases: TGTGCCAGCAGCTTACCGCCCGGGTCCGGGGCCAACGTCCTGACTTTC.

This clone was found once. V is TRBV29-1 and J is TRBJ2-3; D is possibly TRBD2 (6 bases). The CDR3 consists of 17 residues. Per germline, CDR1 SQVTM and CDR2 ANQGSEA. Trimming shortened V by 2 bases and J by 3 bases, and 21 bases separated the two germline ends. The CDR3 DNA is TGCAGCGTTGAATTTATTTTGGTCCGGGAGACAACAGATACGCAGTATTTT. Translated, it gives CSVEFILVRETTDTQYF.

V is TRBV9 and J is TRBJ1-5; no reliable D call. There are 14 residues in the CDR3. Trimming shortened V by 0 bases and J by 4 bases, and 8 bases separated the two germline ends. Germline V lookup: CDR1 SGDLS, CDR2 YYNGEE. The CDR3 DNA sequence: TGTGCCAGCAGCGTAGGACCGGGAAATCAGCCCCAGCATTTT. Its protein product is CASSVGPGNQPQHF.

The chain links TRBV7-3 to TRBJ2-1; 13 bases agree with TRBD2. With V trimmed by 5 bases and J by 4 bases, 5 bases remained unmatched. This CDR3 has 16 amino acids. CDR1 and CDR2 (germline): SGHTA, FQGTGA. The CDR3 protein is CASSPRLAGGYNEQFF. For the CDR3, the DNA is TGTGCCAGCAGCCCTAGACTAGCGGGAGGATACAATGAGCAGTTCTTC.

This clone came up once. V is TRBV11-2 and J is TRBJ1-1; D is ambiguous. CDR3 length: 12 residues. With 3 bases removed from V and 3 bases from J, the gap between germline ends came to 5 bases. Germline-derived CDR1 and CDR2 are SGHAT and FQNNGV. The CDR3 coding sequence is TGTGCCAGCAGCTTTGCTCACACTGAAGCTTTCTTT. Residues: CASSFAHTEAFF.

The V gene is TRBV6-6, the J gene TRBJ2-1; TRBD1 is a possible D gene (6 bases). CDR3 length: 16 amino acids. CDR1 is MNHNY, CDR2 SVGAGI, per germline (reference sequence). V lost 6 bases and J lost 8, with 23 bases in between. The chain's CDR3 is CASSGVGTTYAHEQFF. CDR3 nucleotide sequence: TGTGCCAGCAGCGGGGTAGGGACAACCTACGCCCATGAGCAGTTCTTC.

The chain joins TRBV5-4 to TRBJ2-1, with no clear D. The CDR3 has 13 amino acids. The V gene lost 4 bases and the J gene lost 6 bases, with 11 bases spanning the gap. Germline CDR1 is SGHNT and CDR2 is YYREEE (reference sequence). The CDR3 spells CASSIVRSNEQFF. The CDR3 region has the DNA TGTGCCAGCAGCATCGTCCGTAGCAATGAGCAGTTCTTC.

The chain carries TRBV11-2 and TRBJ2-1, with D perhaps matching TRBD1 (6 bases). Trimming removed 8 bases from V and 6 bases from J, with 23 bases in between. CDR1 and CDR2 from the germline V gene are SGHAT and FQNNGV. The CDR3 consists of 16 residues. CDR3 sequence reads: CASRSVWGRRGNEQFF. DNA of the CDR3: TGTGCCAGCCGTTCCGTGTGGGGGCGACGGGGCAATGAGCAGTTCTTC.

The V call is TRBV12-5, the J call TRBJ2-5; the match to TRBD2 covers 9 bases. Germline V gene data show CDR1 as LGHNT and CDR2 as FRNRAP. This CDR3 is 16 amino acids long. V lost 3 bases to trimming and J lost 11 bases; unmatched junction nucleotides: 16. CDR3: CASGFPTTSGLTIQYF. The CDR3 nucleotides are TGTGCTAGTGGTTTCCCCACGACTAGCGGTCTTACGATACAGTACTTC.

J is TRBJ2-6 and V is TRBV6-1; D gene ambiguous. The germline gives CDR1 MNHNS, CDR2 SASEGT. CDR3 length equals 13 residues. V was trimmed by 7 bases and J by 0 bases, leaving 4 bases between them. CDR3 sequence (DNA): TGTGCCAGCACCCCCTCTGGGGCCAACGTCCTGACTTTC. Protein product: CASTPSGANVLTF.

The chain is built from TRBV5-1 and TRBJ2-3; D gene ambiguous. V shed 4 bases and J shed 2 bases, with 8 bases lying between them. Germline V gene sequence: CDR1 SGHRS, CDR2 YFSETQ. This CDR3 contains 13 residues. This CDR3 is CASSIDLTDTQYF. CDR3 bases: TGCGCCAGCAGCATCGACCTCACAGATACGCAGTATTTT.

The chain uses TRBV7-9 and TRBJ2-1, with unresolved D. Trimming took off 3 bases at V and 0 bases at J, with 9 bases between the two ends. The V gene's germline CDR1 is SEHNR and CDR2 FQNEAQ (reference sequence). CDR3 length: 15 residues. The CDR3 DNA reads TGTGCCAGCAGCTTTGGCTCCCGCTCCTACAATGAGCAGTTCTTC. Translating gives CASSFGSRSYNEQFF.

The chain links TRBV6-1 to TRBJ1-3; no definite D call. With 7 bases removed from V and 0 bases from J, the gap between germline ends came to 10 bases. The germline V gene encodes CDR1 MNHNS and CDR2 SASEGT. The CDR3 sequence is 14 residues long. The CDR3 spells CASIPPSSGNTIYF. CDR3 DNA: TGTGCCAGCATACCACCCTCCTCTGGAAACACCATATATTTT.

This chain links TRBV28 with TRBJ2-3, with 10 bases lining up with TRBD1. With 5 bases clipped from V and 3 bases from J, the junction kept 8 bases outside the gene matches. The CDR3 spans 16 residues. Germline V gives CDR1 MDHEN, CDR2 SYDVKM. In DNA form, the CDR3 reads TGTGCCAGCAGTCTCGGGACAGGGGTGGGGACAGATACGCAGTATTTT. The encoded protein is CASSLGTGVGTDTQYF.

The chain uses TRBV19 and TRBJ2-3; perhaps D is TRBD1 or TRBD2 (6 bases each). This CDR3 has 15 residues. Germline CDR1 and CDR2: LNHDA and SQIVND (reference sequence). V lost 0 bases, J lost 5 bases, and 12 bases lay in between. The CDR3 loop is CASSIDSGAGDTQYF. The CDR3 coding sequence is TGTGCCAGTAGTATAGATTCGGGGGCAGGAGATACGCAGTATTTT.

The chain couples TRBV27 to TRBJ1-1; no clear D. The V gene lost 4 bases and the J gene lost 6 bases, with 21 bases spanning the gap. Per germline, CDR1 MNHEY and CDR2 SMNVEV (reference sequence). This CDR3 is 16 amino acids long. The CDR3 DNA reads as TGTGCCAGCAGTTCCCGGGTGACTAATTGGGTCCCTGAAGCTTTCTTT. Amino acid sequence: CASSSRVTNWVPEAFF.

This chain links TRBV5-1 with TRBJ2-2; 10 positions match TRBD2. CDR3 length: 14 amino acids. Per germline, CDR1 SGHRS and CDR2 YFSETQ. J lost 7 bases, V lost 4 bases, and 4 bases had no gene match. The CDR3 loop reads CASSRTSGGGELFF. In DNA, the CDR3 is TGCGCCAGCAGCAGGACTAGCGGTGGCGGGGAGCTGTTTTTT.

The chain carries TRBV6-1 and TRBJ2-5, with D possibly matching TRBD1 (6 bases). V shed 5 bases and J shed 4 bases, with 14 bases lying between them. Germline V gene sequence: CDR1 MNHNS, CDR2 SASEGT. This CDR3 spans 14 amino acids. In nucleotides, the CDR3 is TGTGCCAGCAGTTGGACAGCTATTTTAGAGACCCAGTACTTC. Encoded protein: CASSWTAILETQYF.

The J gene is TRBJ2-1, the V gene TRBV29-1, with D perhaps matching TRBD1 or TRBD2 (6 bases each). CDR1 is SQVTM and CDR2 is ANQGSEA in the germline V gene. V lost 2 bases and J lost 10, with 12 bases in between. The CDR3 loop spans 12 amino acids. CDR3 DNA sequence: TGCAGCGTTGAAAGTCCCGGGGGCGAGCAGTTCTTC. Its protein product is CSVESPGGEQFF.

This clone was counted a few times. The V gene is TRBV2, the J gene TRBJ1-1; maybe TRBD1 (6 bases). Germline CDR1 and CDR2: SNHLY and FYNNEI. Trimming cost V 8 bases and J 2 bases, with 9 bases left between them. The CDR3 is 12 residues long. CDR3 sequence reads: CASGTSNTEAFF. The DNA of the CDR3 is TGTGCCAGCGGGACAAGCAACACTGAAGCTTTCTTT.

V gene TRBV6-1 combines with J gene TRBJ2-6; D is perhaps TRBD1 (5 bases). Germline V lookup: CDR1 MNHNS, CDR2 SASEGT. This CDR3 is built from 13 residues. V gave up 8 bases and J gave up 4 bases, with 9 bases separating them. The CDR3 region is CASGALGANVLTF. DNA for the CDR3: TGTGCCAGCGGGGCCTTAGGGGCCAACGTCCTGACTTTC.

V gene TRBV30 combines with J gene TRBJ2-7; 8 nucleotides line up with TRBD1. Germline V lookup: CDR1 GTSNPN, CDR2 SVGIG (reference sequence). This CDR3 comprises 13 residues. With 1 base clipped from V and 2 bases from J, the junction kept 1 base outside the gene matches. DNA of the CDR3: TGTGCCTGGAGTGGACAGGGGCCCTACGAGCAGTACTTC. Its protein is CAWSGQGPYEQYF. The full variable domain, in which reference TRBV30 and TRBJ2-7 provide the parts outside the CDR3, is SQTIHQWPATLVQPVGSPLSLECTVEGTSNPNLYWYRQAAGRGLQLLFYSVGIGQISSEVPQNLSASRPQDRQFILSSKKLLLSDSGFYLCAWSGQGPYEQYFGPGTRLTVT.

This clone occurred once. The chain combines TRBV19 with TRBJ2-5, with TRBD2 matching 15 bases. Trimming took 4 bases from V and 4 from J; bases not matched to a gene: 4. The CDR3 spans 16 residues. Germline V lookup: CDR1 LNHDA, CDR2 SQIVND (reference sequence). In DNA form, the CDR3 reads TGTGCCAGTAGTACGACGGGACTAGCGGGAGGAGAGACCCAGTACTTC. Its protein is CASSTTGLAGGETQYF.

This clone occurred once. The V and J genes are TRBV7-3 and TRBJ2-2; 7 bases are a match to TRBD1. CDR1 and CDR2 from the germline V gene are SGHTA and FQGTGA. The CDR3 is 15 residues long. The trim removed 5 bases at V and 0 bases at J, leaving 3 bases unmatched. CDR3 protein: CASSRQGPNTGELFF. In nucleotides, the CDR3 is TGTGCCAGCAGCCGACAGGGACCGAACACCGGGGAGCTGTTTTTT.